One TCR beta chain is described in this entry. Antigen unknown. This entry belongs to a study of shared clonotypes between healthy human individuals. Study results and caveats: Clonotypes shared by all four donors outscored non-shared clonotypes in generation probability.

V was trimmed by 4 bases and J by 0 bases, leaving 7 bases between them. The CDR3 runs to 14 residues. From germline, CDR1 is MDHEN and CDR2 SYDVKM. Here immunoSEQ multiplex PCR was the method, and the copy in TCRdb shows in-frame clones only, minus some. The table lists 1,400,000 or so clones, around 98.5% of them singletons, with over 0.3% in the top ten. The rearrangement uses TRBV28 and TRBJ2-1; D remains ambiguous. This TCR came from a man in his thirties or forties in good health. Sequenced sample: naive CD4+ T cells sorted from blood. Subset noted: CD45RA+ positively selected. The chain's CDR3 is CASSSWGSYNEQFF. CDR3 nucleotides: TGTGCCAGCAGTTCGTGGGGCTCCTACAATGAGCAGTTCTTC.